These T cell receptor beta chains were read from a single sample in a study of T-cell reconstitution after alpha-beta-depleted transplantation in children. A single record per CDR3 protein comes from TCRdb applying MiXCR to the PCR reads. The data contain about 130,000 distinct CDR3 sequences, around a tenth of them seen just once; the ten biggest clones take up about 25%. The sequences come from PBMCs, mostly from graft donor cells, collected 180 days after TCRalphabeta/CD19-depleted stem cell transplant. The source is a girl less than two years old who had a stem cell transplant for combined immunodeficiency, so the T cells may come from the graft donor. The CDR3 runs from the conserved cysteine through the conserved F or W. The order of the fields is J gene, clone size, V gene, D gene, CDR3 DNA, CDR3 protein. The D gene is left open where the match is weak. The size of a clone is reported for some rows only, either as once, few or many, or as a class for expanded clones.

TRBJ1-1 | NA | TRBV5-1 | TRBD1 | TGCGCCAGCAGCTTGTCCCGGGACAGGGGGCCGGCCACTGAAGCTTTCTTT | CASSLSRDRGPATEAFF
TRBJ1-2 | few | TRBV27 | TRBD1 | TGTGCCAGCAGGCCTCGTCCCGGGACAGGGATATATGGCTACACCTTC | CASRPRPGTGIYGYTF
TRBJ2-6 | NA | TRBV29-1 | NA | TGCAGCGTTGGTAAATCCCCTGGGGCCAACGTCCTGACTTTC | CSVGKSPGANVLTF
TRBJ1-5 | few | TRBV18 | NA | TGTGCCAGCTCACCCCTTGGGGCCCTCAATCAGCCCCAGCATTTT | CASSPLGALNQPQHF
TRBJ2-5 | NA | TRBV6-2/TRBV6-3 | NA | TGTGCCAGCAGTTACTCTCACGTACTCCTCTGGGCACAAGAGACCCAGTACTTC | CASSYSHVLLWAQETQYF
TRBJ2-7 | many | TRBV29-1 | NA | TGCAGCGTTGAAGAGGGGGCCGGCGAGCAGTACTTC | CSVEEGAGEQYF
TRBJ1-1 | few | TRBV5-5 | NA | TGTGCCAGCAGCTTAGTCGGCAGGGCTGAAGCTTTCTTT | CASSLVGRAEAFF
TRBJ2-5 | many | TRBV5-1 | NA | TGCGCCAGCAGCTGGTTTTGGGGAGGAGAAGAGACCCAGTACTTC | CASSWFWGGEETQYF
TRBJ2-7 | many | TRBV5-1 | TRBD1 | TGCGCCAGCAGCTTTGAAGGGACAGGGACGAACGAGCAGTACTTC | CASSFEGTGTNEQYF
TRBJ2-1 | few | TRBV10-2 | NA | TGCGCCACCCGACGGGGGCTAAATTACAATGAGCAGTTCTTC | CATRRGLNYNEQFF
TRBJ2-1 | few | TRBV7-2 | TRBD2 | TGTGCCAGCAGCCTTAGCGGGTTTTCCTACAATGAGCAGTTCTTC | CASSLSGFSYNEQFF
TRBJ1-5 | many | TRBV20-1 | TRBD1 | TGCAGTGCTTGGGACAGGTCCCTTTATAGCAATCAGCCCCAGCATTTT | CSAWDRSLYSNQPQHF
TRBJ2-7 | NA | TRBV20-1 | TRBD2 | TGCAGTGCTAGAGATCTCGCGGGAGCCAACGAGCAGTACTTC | CSARDLAGANEQYF
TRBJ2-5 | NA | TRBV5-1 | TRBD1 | TGCGCCAGCAGCTTGGCCCCACAGGGGGGAGAGACCCAGTACTTC | CASSLAPQGGETQYF
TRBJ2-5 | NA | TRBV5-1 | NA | TGCGCCAGCAGCTTGGATACAGGAAGAGAGACCCAGTACTTC | CASSLDTGRETQYF
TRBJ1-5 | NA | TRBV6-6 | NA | TGTGCCAGCGGAAATAGCAATCAGCCCCAGCATTTT | CASGNSNQPQHF
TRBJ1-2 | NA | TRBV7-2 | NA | TGTGCCAGCAGCTTAGGCCCCACAGGGCCCGGCTACACCTTC | CASSLGPTGPGYTF
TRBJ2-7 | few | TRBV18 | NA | TGTGCCAGCTCACCTTCCAGGGGGCGGAGCGGGGGCTACGAGCAGTACTTC | CASSPSRGRSGGYEQYF
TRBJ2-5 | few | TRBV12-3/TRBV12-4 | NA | TGTGCCAGCAGTCCCCCCCTGAGGTCAGCGGCTGAAGAGACCCAGTACTTC | CASSPPLRSAAEETQYF
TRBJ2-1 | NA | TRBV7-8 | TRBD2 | TGTGCCAGCAGCCTATTGAGACTAGCGGCCTACAATGAGCAGTTCTTC | CASSLLRLAAYNEQFF
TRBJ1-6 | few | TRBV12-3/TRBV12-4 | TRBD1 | TGTGCCAGCACCAAAGGGACAGGGGATAATTCACCCCTCCACTTT | CASTKGTGDNSPLHF
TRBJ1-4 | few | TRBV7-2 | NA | TGTGCCAGCAGCTCATACAGAAAGACAGGCCCTAATGAAAAACTGTTTTTT | CASSSYRKTGPNEKLFF
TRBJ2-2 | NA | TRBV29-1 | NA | TGCAGCGTTGTCAGGGGTTGGACCGGGGAGCTGTTTTTT | CSVVRGWTGELFF
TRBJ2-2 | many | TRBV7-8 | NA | TGTGCCAGCAGGCTCCTTCGGGGGAGAACCGGGGAGCTGTTTTTT | CASRLLRGRTGELFF
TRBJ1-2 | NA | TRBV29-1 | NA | TGCAGCGTTGAATCGTTGGGCGGGACGGACTATGGCTACACCTTC | CSVESLGGTDYGYTF
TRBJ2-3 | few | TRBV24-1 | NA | TGTGCCACCAGTTCCCGCGGGACCCTCACAGATACGCAGTATTTT | CATSSRGTLTDTQYF
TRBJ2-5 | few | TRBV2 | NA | TGTGCCAGCACAATAGGACGGGAGACCCAGTACTTC | CASTIGRETQYF
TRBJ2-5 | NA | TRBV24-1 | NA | TGTGCCACCGCAGGGTTCGGGACCCAGTACTTC | CATAGFGTQYF
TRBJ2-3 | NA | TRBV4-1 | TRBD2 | TGCGCCAGCAGCCGGAATAGCGGGAGCACAGATACGCAGTATTTT | CASSRNSGSTDTQYF
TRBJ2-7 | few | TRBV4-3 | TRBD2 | TGCGCCAGCAGCCAAACGGGAGGAGACTACGAGCAGTACTTC | CASSQTGGDYEQYF
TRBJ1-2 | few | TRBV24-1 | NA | TGTGCCACCAGTGACCCTCGAGACGGCTACACCTTC | CATSDPRDGYTF
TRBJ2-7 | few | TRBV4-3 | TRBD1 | TGCGCCAGCAGCCAAGATGGGGACAGGGTGGGTCGCGAGCAGTACTTC | CASSQDGDRVGREQYF
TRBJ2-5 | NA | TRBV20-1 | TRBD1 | TGCAGTGCTCCGGGACAGGGGCTAGAGACCCAGTACTTC | CSAPGQGLETQYF
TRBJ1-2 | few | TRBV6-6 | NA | TGTGCCAGCAGTGGACCGGGATATGGCTACACCTTC | CASSGPGYGYTF
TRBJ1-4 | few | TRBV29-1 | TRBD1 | TGCAGCGTTAAGACAGGGGACTTTGAAAAACTGTTTTTT | CSVKTGDFEKLFF
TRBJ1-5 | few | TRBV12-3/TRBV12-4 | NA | TGTGCCACCCGCGGTAATCATCAGCCCCAGCATTTT | CATRGNHQPQHF
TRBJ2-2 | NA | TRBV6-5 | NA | TGTGCCAGCAGTTATTTAGTGAACACCGGGGAGCTGTTTTTT | CASSYLVNTGELFF
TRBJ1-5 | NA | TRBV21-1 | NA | TGTGCCAGCGGCGCTCCAGGGGGCGCGAATCAGCCCCAGCATTTT | CASGAPGGANQPQHF
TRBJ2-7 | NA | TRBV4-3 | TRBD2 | TGCGCCAGCAGCCAAGGGGCTAGCGGACCCTACGAGCAGTACTTC | CASSQGASGPYEQYF
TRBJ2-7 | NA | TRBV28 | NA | TGTGCCAGCAGTCCCACCCGGACAGTCCAAGAGTACTTC | CASSPTRTVQEYF
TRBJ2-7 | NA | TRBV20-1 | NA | TGCAGTGCTAGAAGACTTGACAGATCTGCCGAGCAGTACTTC | CSARRLDRSAEQYF
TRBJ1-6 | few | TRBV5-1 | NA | TGCGCCAGCAGCTTAATGGACAGAAGGAATTCACCCCTCCACTTT | CASSLMDRRNSPLHF
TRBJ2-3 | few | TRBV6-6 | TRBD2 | TGTGCCAGCAGTTTTGGGGGGGCAGATACGCAGTATTTT | CASSFGGADTQYF
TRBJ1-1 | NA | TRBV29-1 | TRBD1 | TGCAGCGTTGATCGACAGGGAAGCACTGAAGCTTTCTTT | CSVDRQGSTEAFF
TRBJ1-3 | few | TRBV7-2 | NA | TGTGCCAGCAGCGCACAGGGCTCTGGAAACACCATATATTTT | CASSAQGSGNTIYF
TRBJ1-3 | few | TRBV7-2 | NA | TGTGCCAGCAGCTCCGGACTGAGAAACACCATATATTTT | CASSSGLRNTIYF
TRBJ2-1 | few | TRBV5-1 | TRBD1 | TGCGCCAGTTTTCCCGGGACAGGGAAGGCCTCCTACAATGAGCAGTTCTTC | CASFPGTGKASYNEQFF
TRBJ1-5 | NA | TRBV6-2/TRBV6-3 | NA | TGTGCCAGCAGTTTCTTAAGACAGCCAAAGCAGCCCCAGCATTTT | CASSFLRQPKQPQHF
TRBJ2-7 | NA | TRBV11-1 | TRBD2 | TGTGCCAGCAGATCCGGGACTAGCGGGACCGAGCAGTACTTC | CASRSGTSGTEQYF
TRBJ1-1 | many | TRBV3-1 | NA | TGTGCCAGCAGCCTCAACGAGAACACTGAAGCTTTCTTT | CASSLNENTEAFF
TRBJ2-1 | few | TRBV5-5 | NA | TGTGCCAGCAGCTACCTCGGACAGAAGGTCGACAATGAGCAGTTCTTC | CASSYLGQKVDNEQFF
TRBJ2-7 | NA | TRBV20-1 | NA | TGCAGTGCCCCGATGGGTACTTCCTACGAGCAGTACTTC | CSAPMGTSYEQYF
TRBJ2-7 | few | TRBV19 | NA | TGTGCCAGTACTCGGAGGGGGGACTCCTACGAGCAGTACTTC | CASTRRGDSYEQYF
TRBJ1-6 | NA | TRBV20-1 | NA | TGCAGTGCTAGGAGCTCCTATAATTCACCCCTCCACTTT | CSARSSYNSPLHF
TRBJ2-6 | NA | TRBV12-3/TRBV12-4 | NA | TGTGCCAGGACTCGGGACGCCCCCTCTGGGGCCAACGTCCTGACTTTC | CARTRDAPSGANVLTF
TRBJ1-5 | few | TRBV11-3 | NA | TGTGCCAGCAGCTCGGCAGGGGAAGGCAATCAGCCCCAGCATTTT | CASSSAGEGNQPQHF
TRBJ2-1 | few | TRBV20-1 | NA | TGCAGTGCCCTCTTCCCTTGGACCTCTATATACAATGAGCAGTTCTTC | CSALFPWTSIYNEQFF
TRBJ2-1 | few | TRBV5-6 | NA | TGTGCCAGCAGCTTGGAGCCGGACGACTCCTACAATGAGCAGTTCTTC | CASSLEPDDSYNEQFF
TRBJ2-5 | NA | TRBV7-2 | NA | TGTGCCAGCAGCTTGTCCGGGCCCAACCAAGAGACCCAGTACTTC | CASSLSGPNQETQYF
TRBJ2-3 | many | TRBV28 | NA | TGTGCCAGCAGTTGGGGGGGCACAGATACGCAGTATTTT | CASSWGGTDTQYF